This is a list of T cell receptor beta chains from one sample in a study of identifying expanded T cells in peripheral blood. The data were produced by immunoSEQ multiplex PCR, yet TCRdb's version contains in-frame clones alone and is incomplete. The sample shows approximately 91,000 clones, about nine tenths of them seen only once. The material sequenced was blood. The receptors stem from a person aged 18 to 69 in good health. Each CDR3 is given with its conserved first and last residue. D genes are given only for firm matches. Expanded clones are given a class, and other clones once, few, many or no size at all.

>TRBV29-1|TRBD1|TRBJ2-2|.
TGCAGCGTTGAAGATCCATCAAGACAGGGGGGCACCGGGGAGCTGTTTTTT
CSVEDPSRQGGTGELFF
>TRBV6-4|.|TRBJ2-3|.
TGTGCCAGCAGTTCGAACGGGGGCACAGATACGCAGTATTTT
CASSSNGGTDTQYF
>TRBV6-1|TRBD1|TRBJ1-1|once
TGTGCCAGCAGTGAAGCCCCCGCAGGGGGCGAAACTGAAGCTTTCTTT
CASSEAPAGGETEAFF
>TRBV6-4|.|TRBJ2-1|few
TGTGCCAGCAGTGAAGGGGCTAACAATGAGCAGTTCTTC
CASSEGANNEQFF
>TRBV5-4|.|TRBJ2-7|few
TGTGCCAGCAGCCTTGGAGGGGATTACGAGCAGTACTTC
CASSLGGDYEQYF
>TRBV28|.|TRBJ1-5|.
TGTGCCAGCAGTTTATTGCGAAGGATAGGCAATCAGCCCCAGCATTTT
CASSLLRRIGNQPQHF
>TRBV2|TRBD2|TRBJ2-1|once
TGTGCCAGCAGGACTAGCGGGGGGGATGCCAATGAGCAGTTCTTC
CASRTSGGDANEQFF
>TRBV7-8|.|TRBJ2-7|.
TGTGCCAGCAGCTTAAAAGGCGGGGCAACCTACGAGCAGTACTTC
CASSLKGGATYEQYF
>TRBV4-2|TRBD2|TRBJ2-3|once
TGTGCCAGCAGCCTCGGACTAGCGGGAGGAGGGAGCACAGATACGCAGTATTTT
CASSLGLAGGGSTDTQYF
>TRBV6-5|.|TRBJ1-2|few
TGTGCCAGCAGTTACTCCGGGGGGACGGGCTACACCTTC
CASSYSGGTGYTF
>TRBV5-1|.|TRBJ2-7|.
TGCGCCAGCAGCTTAATCGGAGAAGAGCAGTACTTC
CASSLIGEEQYF
>TRBV7-9|.|TRBJ2-1|.
TGTGCCAGCAGCCCGAGCGAGTACAATGAGCAGTTCTTC
CASSPSEYNEQFF
>TRBV27|TRBD2|TRBJ2-3|.
TGTGCCAGCGGGGCGGGGGGTTACACGGGGACAGATACGCAGTATTTT
CASGAGGYTGTDTQYF
>TRBV10-1|TRBD2|TRBJ2-3|once
TGCGCCAGCAGTGAGTCAGGAGCGGGGGCTAAGGGAGATACGCAGTATTTT
CASSESGAGAKGDTQYF
>TRBV9|.|TRBJ1-3|.
TGTGCCAGCAGCGTAGCAGCCTCTGGAAACACCATATATTTT
CASSVAASGNTIYF
>TRBV7-9|.|TRBJ1-2|.
TGTGCCAGCAGCTTAGAGGGTTCTGGCTACACCTTC
CASSLEGSGYTF
>TRBV28|TRBD1|TRBJ1-4|.
TGTGCCAGCAGGATAGGGACAGGGGCCTCTGAGGAAAAACTGTTTTTT
CASRIGTGASEEKLFF
>TRBV5-1|.|TRBJ1-1|.
TGCGCCACCAGAAGGACCGCTCACACTGAAGCTTTCTTT
CATRRTAHTEAFF
>TRBV7-8|.|TRBJ1-6|.
TGTGCCAGCAGCTGGACCGGGAATAATTCACCCCTCCACTTT
CASSWTGNNSPLHF
>TRBV7-9|TRBD1|TRBJ2-1|.
TGTGCCAGCAGCTTAGGGCAGGGGGTTTTGCGGTATGAGCAGTTCTTC
CASSLGQGVLRYEQFF
>TRBV9|TRBD2|TRBJ2-1|few
TGTGCCAGCAGCGCCCGGGACTACGGAAATGAGCAGTTCTTC
CASSARDYGNEQFF
>TRBV28|.|TRBJ1-2|.
TGTGCCAGCAGTTTAAGGGGGACTGGCTACACCTTC
CASSLRGTGYTF
>TRBV18|.|TRBJ2-1|.
TGTGCCAGCTTACCAGACAGAACCTACAATGAGCAGTTCTTC
CASLPDRTYNEQFF
>TRBV2|.|TRBJ1-1|.
TGTGCCAGCAGTGATACTAGGAAATTACAGGAAGCTTTCTTT
CASSDTRKLQEAFF
>TRBV14|.|TRBJ1-2|.
TGTGCCAGCAGCCAACCAGGGGAAAACTATGGCTACACCTTC
CASSQPGENYGYTF
>TRBV5-6|TRBD1|TRBJ1-6|.
TGTGCCAGCAGCTTGGCCGGGACAGATAATTCACCCCTCCACTTT
CASSLAGTDNSPLHF
>TRBV29-1|.|TRBJ1-5|.
TGCAGCGTGGGACTAAGTGCTGATAGCAATCAGCCCCAGCATTTT
CSVGLSADSNQPQHF
>TRBV5-6|.|TRBJ2-5|.
TGTGCCAGCAGCCCAGGCTTCACCGGAGAGACCCAGTACTTC
CASSPGFTGETQYF
>TRBV6-1|.|TRBJ1-6|.
TGTGCCAGCAGTAGGGACCATTCACCCCTCCACTTT
CASSRDHSPLHF
>TRBV6-5|.|TRBJ2-2|.
TGTGCCAGCACCAAAATGGGTCCCGGGGAGCTGTTTTTT
CASTKMGPGELFF
>TRBV7-2|.|TRBJ1-1|once
TGTGCCAGCAGCTTAGATTCGCCAAACGGTGAAGCTTTCTTT
CASSLDSPNGEAFF
>TRBV5-4|.|TRBJ2-7|.
TGTGCCAGCAGCTCTGGTACTGTCTCCTACGAGCAGTACTTC
CASSSGTVSYEQYF
>TRBV25-1|.|TRBJ2-5|.
TGTGCCAGCACAGGGGCCCGGGGTGACCAAGAGACCCAGTACTTC
CASTGARGDQETQYF
>TRBV15|TRBD2|TRBJ2-3|.
TGTGCCACCAGCGCCCGACTAGCGGATAGCACAGATACGCAGTATTTT
CATSARLADSTDTQYF
>TRBV5-4|.|TRBJ2-7|few
TGTGCCAGCTCCCAACCGGGACCGGCTTCCTACGAGCAGTACTTC
CASSQPGPASYEQYF
>TRBV10-3|TRBD2|TRBJ2-5|.
TGTGCCATCAGTGAATATAGCGGGAGAGTTCCGGAGACCCAGTACTTC
CAISEYSGRVPETQYF
>TRBV18|.|TRBJ2-3|.
TGTGCCAGCTCACGGGGGCCCGTAGATACGCAGTATTTT
CASSRGPVDTQYF
>TRBV28|TRBD1|TRBJ1-2|few
TGTGCCAGCAGTACAAAAGGGACAGGGGTGCCCTATGGCTACACCTTC
CASSTKGTGVPYGYTF
>TRBV29-1|TRBD1|TRBJ1-2|.
TGCAGCGCGGGGACAGGGGGCGTTGGTTCCTATGGCTACACCTTC
CSAGTGGVGSYGYTF
>TRBV7-9|TRBD1|TRBJ1-4|.
TGTGCCAGCAGCTTAGTATTGGGACAGGGAAGGGAAAAACTGTTTTTT
CASSLVLGQGREKLFF
>TRBV5-1|.|TRBJ2-5|.
TGCGCCAGCAGCTTAGGTTCAGAGACCCAGTACTTC
CASSLGSETQYF
>TRBV10-1|.|TRBJ2-3|once
TGCGCCAGCAGTGAGTCGATAAGGGAATACGGCACAGATACGCAGTATTTT
CASSESIREYGTDTQYF
>TRBV6-5|.|TRBJ2-5|.
TGTGCCAGCAGTCCCTACAGGGCCCCCAGGAGTTCCCAATACTTC
CASSPYRAPRSSQYF
>TRBV27|.|TRBJ1-2|.
TGTGCCAGCAGTCTACCCACCGGACCGATTCTCTATGGCTACACCTTC
CASSLPTGPILYGYTF
>TRBV28|.|TRBJ1-2|.
TGTGCCAGTCGGACGGGTTTGTATGGCTACACCTTC
CASRTGLYGYTF
>TRBV2|.|TRBJ2-1|.
TGTGCCAGCAGTGAAGCGCTTGGGGGGCTGGGTGAGCAGTTCTTC
CASSEALGGLGEQFF
>TRBV15|.|TRBJ1-4|.
TGTGCCACCAGCAGAGCCGATGAAAAACTGTTTTTT
CATSRADEKLFF
>TRBV7-3|TRBD2|TRBJ2-1|.
TGTGCCAGCAGCTTACGTGATAGCGGGGGATACAATGAGCAGTTCTTC
CASSLRDSGGYNEQFF
>TRBV7-9|.|TRBJ2-7|.
TGTGCCAGCAGCCAGGGGGACGGGAGGGTCTACGAGCAGTACTTC
CASSQGDGRVYEQYF
>TRBV4-3|TRBD1|TRBJ1-5|.
TGCGCCAGCAGCCAAGATGGGGCAGGGGGCACTCAGCCCCAGCATTTT
CASSQDGAGGTQPQHF
>TRBV30|.|TRBJ2-7|.
TGTGCCTGGCGGCGACAAGGCGACGAGCAGTACTTC
CAWRRQGDEQYF
>TRBV4-3|.|TRBJ2-5|.
TGCGCCAGCAGCCAAGGCAATCAAGAGACCCAGTACTTC
CASSQGNQETQYF
>TRBV6-1|.|TRBJ2-7|.
TGTGCCAGCAGTGAAATAAGTGGGGGCGCTTACGAGCAGTACTTC
CASSEISGGAYEQYF
>TRBV11-3|.|TRBJ1-1|.
TGTGCCAGCAGCTTAGGCACAGGGAACACTGAAGCTTTCTTT
CASSLGTGNTEAFF
>TRBV7-9|TRBD2|TRBJ2-1|.
TGTGCCAGCAGCTTAGGGATTGGGACTAGCAATGAGCAGTTCTTC
CASSLGIGTSNEQFF
>TRBV27|.|TRBJ1-3|.
TGTGCCAGCAGTTTAAGTACTGGAAACACCATATATTTT
CASSLSTGNTIYF
>TRBV19|TRBD2|TRBJ2-2|.
TGTGCCAGTAGTATGGGTAGCGGGAGGCCATCGAACACCGGGGAGCTGTTTTTT
CASSMGSGRPSNTGELFF